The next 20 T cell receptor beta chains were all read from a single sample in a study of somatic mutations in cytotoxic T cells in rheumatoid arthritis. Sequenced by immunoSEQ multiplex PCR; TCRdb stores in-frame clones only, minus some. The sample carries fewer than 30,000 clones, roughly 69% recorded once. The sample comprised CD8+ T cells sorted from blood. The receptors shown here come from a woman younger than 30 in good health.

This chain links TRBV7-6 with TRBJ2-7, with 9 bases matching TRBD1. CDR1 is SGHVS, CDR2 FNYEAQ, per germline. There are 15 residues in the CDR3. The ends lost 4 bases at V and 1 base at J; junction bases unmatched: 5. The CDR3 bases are TGTGCCAGCAGCTCCGGGACAGGGATGTCCTACGAGCAGTACTTC. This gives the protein CASSSGTGMSYEQYF.

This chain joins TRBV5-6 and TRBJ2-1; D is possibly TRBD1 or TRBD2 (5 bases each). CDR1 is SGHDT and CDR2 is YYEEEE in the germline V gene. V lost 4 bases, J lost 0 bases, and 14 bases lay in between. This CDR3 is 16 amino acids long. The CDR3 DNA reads TGTGCCAGCAGCCCGTTAGTGGGGGTCTCCTACAATGAGCAGTTCTTC. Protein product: CASSPLVGVSYNEQFF.

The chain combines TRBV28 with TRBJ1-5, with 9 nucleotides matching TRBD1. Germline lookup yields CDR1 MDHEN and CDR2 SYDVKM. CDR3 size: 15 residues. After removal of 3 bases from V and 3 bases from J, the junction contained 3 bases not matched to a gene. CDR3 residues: CASSLGQGPNQPQHF. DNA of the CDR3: TGTGCCAGCAGTTTGGGACAGGGACCCAATCAGCCCCAGCATTTT.

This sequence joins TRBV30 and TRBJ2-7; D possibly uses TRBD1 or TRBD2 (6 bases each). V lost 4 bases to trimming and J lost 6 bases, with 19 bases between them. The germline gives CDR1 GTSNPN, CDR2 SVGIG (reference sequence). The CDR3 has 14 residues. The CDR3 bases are TGTGCCTGGAAGGGTAGGGGGGAGGCGAGCGAGCAGTACTTC. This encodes CAWKGRGEASEQYF.

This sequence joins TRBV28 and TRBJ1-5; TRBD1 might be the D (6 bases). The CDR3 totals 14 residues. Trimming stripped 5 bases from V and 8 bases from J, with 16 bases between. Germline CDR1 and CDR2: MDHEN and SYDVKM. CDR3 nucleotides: TGTGCCAGCAGTCTCAATGACAGGTATAAGCCCCAGCATTTT. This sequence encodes CASSLNDRYKPQHF. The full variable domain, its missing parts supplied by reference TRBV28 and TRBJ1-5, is DVKVTQSSRYLVKRTGEKVFLECVQDMDHENMFWYRQDPGLGLRLIYFSYDVKMKEKGDIPEGYSVSREKKERFSLILESASTNQTSMYLCASSLNDRYKPQHFGDGTRLSIL.

DNA of the CDR3: TGTGCCAGCAGTTTCGCGCAGGGTTGGGCTGAGCAGTTCTTC. Amino acids: CASSFAQGWAEQFF. The rearrangement joins TRBV27 to TRBJ2-1; D is possibly TRBD1 (5 bases). This CDR3 has 14 residues. CDR1 and CDR2 (germline): MNHEY, SMNVEV (reference sequence). Deletions cut 3 bases from V and 9 bases from J, with 15 bases between.

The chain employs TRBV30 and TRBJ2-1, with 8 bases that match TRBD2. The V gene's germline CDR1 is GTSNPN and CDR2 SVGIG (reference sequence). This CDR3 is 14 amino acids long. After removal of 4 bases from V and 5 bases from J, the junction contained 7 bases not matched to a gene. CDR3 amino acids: CAWTHGAGDNEQFF. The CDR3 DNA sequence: TGTGCCTGGACTCACGGAGCGGGAGACAATGAGCAGTTCTTC. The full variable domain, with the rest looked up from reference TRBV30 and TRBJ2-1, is SQTIHQWPATLVQPVGSPLSLECTVEGTSNPNLYWYRQAAGRGLQLLFYSVGIGQISSEVPQNLSASRPQDRQFILSSKKLLLSDSGFYLCAWTHGAGDNEQFFGPGTRLTVL.

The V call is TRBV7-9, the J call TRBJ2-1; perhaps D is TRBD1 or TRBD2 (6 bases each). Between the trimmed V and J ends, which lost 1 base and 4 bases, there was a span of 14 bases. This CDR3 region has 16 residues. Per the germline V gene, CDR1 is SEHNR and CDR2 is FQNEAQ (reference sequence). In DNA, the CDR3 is TGTGCCAGCAGCTTAGAGGGGGGAGGTTTTTACAATGAGCAGTTCTTC. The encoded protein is CASSLEGGGFYNEQFF.

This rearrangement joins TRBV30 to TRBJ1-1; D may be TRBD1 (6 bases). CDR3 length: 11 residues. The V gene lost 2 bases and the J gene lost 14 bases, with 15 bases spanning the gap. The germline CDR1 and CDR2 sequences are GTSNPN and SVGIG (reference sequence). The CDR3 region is CAWSPGGATFF. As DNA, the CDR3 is TGTGCCTGGAGTCCTGGGGGGGCGACCTTCTTT.

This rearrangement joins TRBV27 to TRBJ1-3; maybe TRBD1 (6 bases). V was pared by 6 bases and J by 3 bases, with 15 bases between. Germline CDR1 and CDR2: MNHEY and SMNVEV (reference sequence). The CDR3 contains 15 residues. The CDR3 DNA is TGTGCCAGCAGATCCACAGGGAACGTTGGAAACACCATATATTTT. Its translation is CASRSTGNVGNTIYF.

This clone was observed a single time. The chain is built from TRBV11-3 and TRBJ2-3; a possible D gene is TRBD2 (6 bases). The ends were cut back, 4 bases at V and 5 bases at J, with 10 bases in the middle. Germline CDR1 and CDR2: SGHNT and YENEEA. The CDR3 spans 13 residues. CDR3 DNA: TGTGCCAGCAGCTCATATAGCGGAGATACGCAGTATTTT. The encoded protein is CASSSYSGDTQYF. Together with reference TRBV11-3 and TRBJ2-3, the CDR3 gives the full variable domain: EAGVVQSPRYKIIEKKQPVAFWCNPISGHNTLYWYLQNLGQGPELLIRYENEEAVDDSQLPKDRFSAERLKGVDSTLKIQPAELGDSAVYLCASSSYSGDTQYFGPGTRLTVL.

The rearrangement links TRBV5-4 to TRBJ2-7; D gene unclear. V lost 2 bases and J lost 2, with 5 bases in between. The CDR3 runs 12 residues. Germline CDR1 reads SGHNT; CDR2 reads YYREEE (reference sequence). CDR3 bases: TGTGCCAGCAGCTTTGGCCCCTACGAGCAGTACTTC. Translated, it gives CASSFGPYEQYF.

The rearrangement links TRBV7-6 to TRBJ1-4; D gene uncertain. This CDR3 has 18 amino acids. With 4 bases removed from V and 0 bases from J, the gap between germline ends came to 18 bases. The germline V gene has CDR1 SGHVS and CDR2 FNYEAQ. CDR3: CASSYRATQQATNEKLFF. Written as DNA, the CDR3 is TGTGCCAGCAGCTATCGGGCAACACAGCAAGCAACTAATGAAAAACTGTTTTTT.

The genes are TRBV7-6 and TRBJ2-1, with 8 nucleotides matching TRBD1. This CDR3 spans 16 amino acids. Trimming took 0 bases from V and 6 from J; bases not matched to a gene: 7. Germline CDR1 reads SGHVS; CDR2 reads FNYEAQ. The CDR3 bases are TGTGCCAGCAGCTTAGCGCGGGGACAGGCGGGCAATGAGCAGTTCTTC. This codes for CASSLARGQAGNEQFF.

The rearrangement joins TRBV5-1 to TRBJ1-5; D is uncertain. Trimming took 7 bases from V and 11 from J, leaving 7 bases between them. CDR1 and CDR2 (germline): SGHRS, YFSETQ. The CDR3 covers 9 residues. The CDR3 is CASPWSQHF. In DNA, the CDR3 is TGCGCCAGCCCTTGGTCCCAGCATTTT.

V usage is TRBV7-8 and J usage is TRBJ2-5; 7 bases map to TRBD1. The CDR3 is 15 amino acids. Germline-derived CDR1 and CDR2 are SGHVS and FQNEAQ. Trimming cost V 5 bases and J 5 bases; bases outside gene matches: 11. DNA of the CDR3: TGTGCCAGCAGCCCCTACACGACAGGGTCGGAGACCCAGTACTTC. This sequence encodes CASSPYTTGSETQYF. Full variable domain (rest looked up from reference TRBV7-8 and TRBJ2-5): GAGVSQSPRYKVAKRGQDVALRCDPISGHVSLFWYQQALGQGPEFLTYFQNEAQLDKSGLPSDRFFAERPEGSVSTLKIQRTQQEDSAVYLCASSPYTTGSETQYFGPGTRLLVL.

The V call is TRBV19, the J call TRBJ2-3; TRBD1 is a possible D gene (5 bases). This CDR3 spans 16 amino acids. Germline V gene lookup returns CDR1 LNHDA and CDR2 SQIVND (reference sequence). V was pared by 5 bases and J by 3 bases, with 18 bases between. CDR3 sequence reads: CASSLGLSRSTDTQYF. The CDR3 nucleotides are TGTGCCAGTAGTTTGGGGCTTTCGAGGAGTACAGATACGCAGTATTTT. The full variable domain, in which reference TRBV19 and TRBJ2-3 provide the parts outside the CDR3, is DGGITQSPKYLFRKEGQNVTLSCEQNLNHDAMYWYRQDPGQGLRLIYYSQIVNDFQKGDIAEGYSVSREKKESFPLTVTSAQKNPTAFYLCASSLGLSRSTDTQYFGPGTRLTVL.

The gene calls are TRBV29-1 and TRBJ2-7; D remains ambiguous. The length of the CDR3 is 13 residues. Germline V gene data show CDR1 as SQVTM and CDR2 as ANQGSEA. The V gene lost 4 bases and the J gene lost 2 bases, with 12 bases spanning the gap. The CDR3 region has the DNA TGCAGCGTTGTGTCGGACGGACCCTACGAGCAGTACTTC. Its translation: CSVVSDGPYEQYF.

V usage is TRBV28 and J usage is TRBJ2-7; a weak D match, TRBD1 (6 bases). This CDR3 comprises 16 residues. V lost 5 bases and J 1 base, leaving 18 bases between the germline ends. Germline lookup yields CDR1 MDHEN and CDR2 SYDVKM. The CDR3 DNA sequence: TGTGCCAGCAGTCCTCAAGGGGGTCGAGCGTCCTACGAGCAGTACGTC. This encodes CASSPQGGRASYEQYV.

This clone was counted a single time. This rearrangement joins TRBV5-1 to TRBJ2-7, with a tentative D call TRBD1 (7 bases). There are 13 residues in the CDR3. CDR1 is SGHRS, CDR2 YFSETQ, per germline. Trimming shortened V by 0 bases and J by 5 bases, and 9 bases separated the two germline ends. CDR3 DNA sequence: TGCGCCAGCAGCTTGGGCAGGGGGGACGAGCAGTACTTC. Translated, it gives CASSLGRGDEQYF.